Following are 8 T cell receptor beta chains from one sample sequenced in a study of CD8 T cells in ankylosing spondylitis. Each CDR3 protein is one row after TCRdb ran MiXCR on the 5' RACE reads. The table lists around 180,000 distinct CDR3 sequences, around a sixth of them singletons. The specimen sequenced was blood, either unsorted or a sorted T cell fraction (not recorded which). These receptors were collected from a male donor aged 10 to 30 with ankylosing spondylitis or in good health (not recorded which).

This clonotype was detected ten times or more. V is TRBV6-2 or TRBV6-3 and J is TRBJ2-7; D might be TRBD1 (5 bases). Germline V gene sequence: CDR1 MNHEY, CDR2 SVGEGT. Deletions cut 5 bases from V and 5 bases from J, with 16 bases between. The CDR3 is made up of 14 amino acids. CDR3 DNA: TGTGCCAGCAGTCTCAAAACAGGTTTGGACGAGCAGTACTTC. This translates into CASSLKTGLDEQYF.

This clonotype has at least ten counts. This chain connects TRBV4-3 to TRBJ2-7; 7 bases align to TRBD1. Germline loops: CDR1 LGHNA, CDR2 YSLEER. The CDR3 is made up of 15 amino acids. The V gene end was trimmed by 5 bases and the J gene end by 5 bases; junction bases not matched to a gene: 12. The CDR3 protein is CASSKSPDRWNEQYF. The CDR3 coding sequence is TGCGCCAGCAGCAAAAGCCCGGACAGGTGGAACGAGCAGTACTTC.

In this sample, this clonotype turned up many times. The chain employs TRBV20-1 and TRBJ1-6; D is uncertain. From germline, CDR1 is DFQATT and CDR2 SNEGSKA (reference sequence). CDR3 size: 14 residues. Trimming pared 1 base from V and 7 bases from J, leaving 11 bases between. Written as DNA, the CDR3 is TGCAGTGCTAGAGTCGGCAGGTTAAATTCACCCCTCCACTTT. This codes for CSARVGRLNSPLHF.

There are many counts of this clonotype. This chain uses TRBV20-1 with TRBJ2-1; D remains ambiguous. Germline-derived CDR1 and CDR2 are DFQATT and SNEGSKA (reference sequence). The germline V and J ends were trimmed by 3 bases and 5 bases, with 11 bases remaining between them. The CDR3 covers 13 residues. CDR3 DNA: TGCAGTGCTAGGTTGGTGAACCACAATGAGCAGTTCTTC. Translation gives CSARLVNHNEQFF.

This clonotype occurred many times. The rearrangement links TRBV27 to TRBJ2-2; 7 bases are a match to TRBD2. The CDR3 sequence is 18 residues long. The junction had 16 bases not matched to a gene; V was cut back by 5 bases and J by 4 bases. Per the germline V gene, CDR1 is MNHEY and CDR2 is SMNVEV (reference sequence). The CDR3 region is CASSPPFGGSGITGELFF. CDR3 in DNA: TGTGCCAGCAGTCCGCCTTTTGGCGGGAGTGGGATCACCGGGGAGCTGTTTTTT.

The table lists this clonotype with many counts. The CDR3 DNA is TGTGCCACCAGTGATGGAGGGGGAGACTCCTACGAGCAGTACGTC. This gives the protein CATSDGGGDSYEQYV. This chain links TRBV24-1 with TRBJ2-7; either TRBD1 or TRBD2 may supply D (6 bases each). Germline V gives CDR1 KGHDR, CDR2 SFDVKD. V was trimmed by 3 bases and J by 0 bases, leaving 11 bases between them. The CDR3 runs 15 residues.

This clonotype has at least ten counts. A much larger clonotype is one base distant, so this may be a read error. This sequence joins TRBV7-9 and TRBJ1-2; D is unresolved. CDR1 SEHNR and CDR2 FQNEAQ come from the germline V gene (reference sequence). The CDR3 is made up of 14 amino acids. CDR3 nucleotides: TGTGCCAGCAGCTCAAGCAGTGCTAACTATGGCTACCCCTTC. Translating it yields CASSSSSANYGYPF.

This sequence joins TRBV19 and TRBJ2-3; D ambiguous. V lost 4 bases and J lost 4, with 9 bases in between. The CDR3 covers 13 residues. CDR1 and CDR2 (germline): LNHDA, SQIVND (reference sequence). The CDR3 region is CASSNPLPDTQYF. In DNA form, the CDR3 reads TGTGCCAGTAGTAACCCCCTTCCAGATACGCAGTATTTT.